Sequencing of this TCR beta chain was carried out in a study of T cells in Graves' hyperthyroidism and ophthalmopathy. The study, taken as a whole, reports: Clonotypes that were expanded in thyroid above 0.001 mostly appeared in blood too.

The germline V and J ends were trimmed by 6 bases and 2 bases, with 13 bases remaining between them. The CDR3 covers 15 residues. Germline values: CDR1 SNHLY, CDR2 FYNNEI. Diagnostic assessment was based on clinical symptoms, serum thyroxine and TRAb, thyroid ultrasound and orbital computed tomography. Template material for amplifying TCR beta CDR3 regions consisted of RNA transcripts. In the first-round RT-PCR of the TCR CDR3, the HTBI primer set was used. MiXCR, applied by TCRdb to the multiplex PCR reads, yields one record per CDR3 protein. The sample carries 500,000 to 550,000 distinct CDR3 sequences, approximately 20% recorded once. The table lists this clonotype with many counts. Antigen unknown.

The sequenced sample was blood. This TCR came from a man in his forties with Graves' ophthalmopathy. V usage is TRBV2 and J usage is TRBJ2-2; D not certain. CDR3 in amino acids: CASSAGRINTGELFF. CDR3 in DNA: TGTGCCAGCAGCGCTGGGCGGATCAACACCGGGGAGCTGTTTTTT. Supplemented by reference TRBV2 and TRBJ2-2, the full variable domain reads EPEVTQTPSHQVTQMGQEVILRCVPISNHLYFYWYRQILGQKVEFLVSFYNNEISEKSEIFDDQFSVERPDGSNFTLKIRSTKLEDSAMYFCASSAGRINTGELFFGEGSRLTVL.